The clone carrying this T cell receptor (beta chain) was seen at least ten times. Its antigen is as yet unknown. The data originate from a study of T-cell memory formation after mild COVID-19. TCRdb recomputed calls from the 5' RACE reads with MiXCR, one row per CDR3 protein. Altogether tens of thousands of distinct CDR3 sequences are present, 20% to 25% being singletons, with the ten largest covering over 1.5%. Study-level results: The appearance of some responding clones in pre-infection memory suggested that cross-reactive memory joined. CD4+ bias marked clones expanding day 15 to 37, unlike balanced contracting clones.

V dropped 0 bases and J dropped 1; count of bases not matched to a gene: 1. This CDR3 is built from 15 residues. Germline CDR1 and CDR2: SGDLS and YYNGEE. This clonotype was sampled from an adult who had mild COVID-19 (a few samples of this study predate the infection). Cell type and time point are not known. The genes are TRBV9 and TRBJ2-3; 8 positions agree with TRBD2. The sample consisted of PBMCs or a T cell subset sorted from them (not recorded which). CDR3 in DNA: TGTGCCAGCAGCGTAGATAGCGGGGGCACAGATACGCAGTATTTT. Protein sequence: CASSVDSGGTDTQYF.